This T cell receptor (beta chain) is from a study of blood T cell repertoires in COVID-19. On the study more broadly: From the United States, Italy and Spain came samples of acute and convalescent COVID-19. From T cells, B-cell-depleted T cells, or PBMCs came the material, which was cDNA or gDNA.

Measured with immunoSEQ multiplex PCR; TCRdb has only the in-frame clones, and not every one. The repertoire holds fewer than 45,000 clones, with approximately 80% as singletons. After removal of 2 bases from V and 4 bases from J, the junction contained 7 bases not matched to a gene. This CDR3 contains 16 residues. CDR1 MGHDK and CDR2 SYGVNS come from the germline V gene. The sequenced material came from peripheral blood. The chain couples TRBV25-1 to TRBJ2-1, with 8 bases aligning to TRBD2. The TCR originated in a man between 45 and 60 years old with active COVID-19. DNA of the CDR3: TGTGCCAGCAGTGAACGGGGGGGGTTTGGTTACAATGAGCAGTTCTTC. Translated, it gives CASSERGGFGYNEQFF.